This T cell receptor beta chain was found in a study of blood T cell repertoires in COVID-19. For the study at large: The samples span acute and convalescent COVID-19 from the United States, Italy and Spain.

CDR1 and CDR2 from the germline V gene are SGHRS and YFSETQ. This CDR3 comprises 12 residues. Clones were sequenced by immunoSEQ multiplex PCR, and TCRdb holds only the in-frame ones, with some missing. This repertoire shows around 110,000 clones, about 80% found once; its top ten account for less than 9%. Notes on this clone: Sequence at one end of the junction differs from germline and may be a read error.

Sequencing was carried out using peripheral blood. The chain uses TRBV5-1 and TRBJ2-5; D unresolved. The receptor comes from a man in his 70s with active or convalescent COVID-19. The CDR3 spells CASSLDQETQYF. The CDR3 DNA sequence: TGCGCCAGCAGCTTGGACCAGGAGACCCAGTACTTC.